The sequence of this T cell receptor (beta chain) was determined in a study of blood T cell repertoires in COVID-19. The repertoire was sequenced with immunoSEQ multiplex PCR; TCRdb's copy has only in-frame clones and lacks some. The sample lists 450,000 or so clones, approximately 90% occurring once. Unmatched junction bases numbered 9, after V lost 5 bases and J lost 6 bases. Per germline, CDR1 SNHLY and CDR2 FYNNEI. This CDR3 comprises 15 residues. The chain joins TRBV2 to TRBJ2-2, with 7 bases fitting TRBD1. The sample comprised peripheral blood. This receptor was identified in a man between 18 and 35 years old with COVID-19, enrolled during active disease. The CDR3 coding sequence is TGTGCCAGCAGTACGACAGGGATGTACGCCGGGGAGCTGTTTTTT. Translating gives CASSTTGMYAGELFF.